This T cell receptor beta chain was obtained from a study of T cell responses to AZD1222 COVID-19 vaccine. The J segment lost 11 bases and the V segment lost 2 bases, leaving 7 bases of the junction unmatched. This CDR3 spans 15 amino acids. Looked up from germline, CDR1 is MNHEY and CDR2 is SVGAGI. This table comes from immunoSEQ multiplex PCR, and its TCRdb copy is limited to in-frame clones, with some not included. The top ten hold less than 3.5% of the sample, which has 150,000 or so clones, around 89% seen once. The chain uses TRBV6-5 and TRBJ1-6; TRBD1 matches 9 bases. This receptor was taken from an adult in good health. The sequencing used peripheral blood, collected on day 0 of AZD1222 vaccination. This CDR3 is CASSYGDRGITPLHF. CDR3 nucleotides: TGTGCCAGCAGTTACGGTGACAGGGGGATTACACCCCTCCACTTT.